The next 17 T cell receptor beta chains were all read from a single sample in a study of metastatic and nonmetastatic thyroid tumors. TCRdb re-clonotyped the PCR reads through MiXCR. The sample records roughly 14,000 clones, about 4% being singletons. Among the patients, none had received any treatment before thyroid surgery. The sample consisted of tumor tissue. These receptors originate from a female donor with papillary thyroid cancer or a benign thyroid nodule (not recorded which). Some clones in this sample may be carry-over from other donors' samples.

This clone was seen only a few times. The CDR3 coding sequence is TGCGCCAGCTTGGATACTAGCGGGAGTAATGAGCAGTTCTTC. Its protein product is CASLDTSGSNEQFF. This rearrangement joins TRBV5-1 to TRBJ2-1; 11 bases are a match to TRBD2. After removal of 7 bases from V and 7 bases from J, the junction contained 7 bases not matched to a gene. The CDR3 is made up of 14 amino acids. Germline V gene data show CDR1 as SGHRS and CDR2 as YFSETQ.

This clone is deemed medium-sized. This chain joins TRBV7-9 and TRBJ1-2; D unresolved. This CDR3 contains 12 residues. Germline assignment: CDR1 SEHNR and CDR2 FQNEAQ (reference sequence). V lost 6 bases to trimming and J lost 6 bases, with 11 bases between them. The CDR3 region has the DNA TGTGCCAGCAGGTTCGGGATGGATGGCTACACCTTC. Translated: CASRFGMDGYTF.

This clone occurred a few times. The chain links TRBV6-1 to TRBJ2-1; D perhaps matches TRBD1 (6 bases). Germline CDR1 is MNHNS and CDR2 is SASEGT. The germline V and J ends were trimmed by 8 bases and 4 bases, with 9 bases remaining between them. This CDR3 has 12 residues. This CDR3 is CASGDRYNEQFF. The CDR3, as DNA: TGTGCCAGCGGCGACAGGTACAATGAGCAGTTCTTC.

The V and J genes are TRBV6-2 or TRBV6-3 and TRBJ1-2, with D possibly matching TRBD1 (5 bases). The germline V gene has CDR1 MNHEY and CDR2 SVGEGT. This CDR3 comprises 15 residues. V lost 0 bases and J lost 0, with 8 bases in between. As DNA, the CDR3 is TGTGCCAGCAGTTACTCGAAGACAGCTAACTATGGCTACACCTTC. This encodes CASSYSKTANYGYTF.

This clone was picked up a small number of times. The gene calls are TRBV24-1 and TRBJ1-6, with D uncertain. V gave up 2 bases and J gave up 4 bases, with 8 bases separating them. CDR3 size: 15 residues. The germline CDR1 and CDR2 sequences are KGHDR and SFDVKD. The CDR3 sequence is CATSDSTVYNSPLHF. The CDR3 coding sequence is TGTGCCACCAGTGATTCGACGGTTTATAATTCACCCCTCCACTTT.

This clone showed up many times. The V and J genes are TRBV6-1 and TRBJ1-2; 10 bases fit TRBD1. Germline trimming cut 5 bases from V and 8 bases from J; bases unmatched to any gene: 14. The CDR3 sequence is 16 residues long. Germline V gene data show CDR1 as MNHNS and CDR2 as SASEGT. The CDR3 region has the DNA TGTGCCAGCAGTAAACCCCCGGGACAGGGGCGGAAAGGCTACACCTTC. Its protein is CASSKPPGQGRKGYTF.

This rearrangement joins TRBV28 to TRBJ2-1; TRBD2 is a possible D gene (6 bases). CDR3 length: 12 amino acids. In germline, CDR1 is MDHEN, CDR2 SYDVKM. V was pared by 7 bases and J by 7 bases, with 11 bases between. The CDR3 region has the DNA TGTGCCAGCAAAACAGGACTAAATGAGCAGTTCTTC. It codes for CASKTGLNEQFF.

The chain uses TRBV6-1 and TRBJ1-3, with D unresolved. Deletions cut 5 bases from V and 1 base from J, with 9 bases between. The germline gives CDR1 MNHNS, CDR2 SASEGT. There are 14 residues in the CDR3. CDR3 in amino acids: CASSNPGSGNTIYF. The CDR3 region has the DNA TGTGCCAGCAGTAACCCCGGATCTGGAAACACCATATATTTT.

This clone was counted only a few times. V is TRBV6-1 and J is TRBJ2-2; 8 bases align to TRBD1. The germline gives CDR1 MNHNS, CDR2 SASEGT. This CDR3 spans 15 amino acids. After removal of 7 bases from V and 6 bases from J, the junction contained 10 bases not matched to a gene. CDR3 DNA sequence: TGTGCCAGCACCATGACAGGGGCAACGGCCGGGGAGCTGTTTTTT. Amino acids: CASTMTGATAGELFF.

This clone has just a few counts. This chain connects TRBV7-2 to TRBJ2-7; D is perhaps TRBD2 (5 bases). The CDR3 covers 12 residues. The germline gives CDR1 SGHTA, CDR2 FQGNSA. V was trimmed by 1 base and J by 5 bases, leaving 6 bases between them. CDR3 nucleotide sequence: TGTGCCAGCAGCTTAGGGGGAGACGAGCAGTACTTC. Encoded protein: CASSLGGDEQYF.

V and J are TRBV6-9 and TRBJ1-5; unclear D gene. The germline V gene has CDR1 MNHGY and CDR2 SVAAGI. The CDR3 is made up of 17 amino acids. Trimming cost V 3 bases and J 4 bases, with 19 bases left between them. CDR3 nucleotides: TGTGCCAGCAGTTACTCAATACAACCCCGGGAGAATCAGCCCCAGCATTTT. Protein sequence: CASSYSIQPRENQPQHF.

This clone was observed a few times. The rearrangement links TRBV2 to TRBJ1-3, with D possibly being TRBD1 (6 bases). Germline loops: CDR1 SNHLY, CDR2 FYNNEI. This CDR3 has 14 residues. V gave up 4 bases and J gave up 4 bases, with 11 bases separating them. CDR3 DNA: TGTGCCAGCAGTGTCGCAGGGGAAGGAAACACCATATATTTT. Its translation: CASSVAGEGNTIYF.

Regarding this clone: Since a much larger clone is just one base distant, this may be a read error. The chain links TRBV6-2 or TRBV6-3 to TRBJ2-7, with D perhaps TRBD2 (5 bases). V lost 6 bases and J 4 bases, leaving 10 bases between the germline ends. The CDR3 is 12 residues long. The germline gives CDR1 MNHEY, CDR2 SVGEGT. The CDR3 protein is CASRASGYEQYF. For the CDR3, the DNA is TGTGCCAGCAGAGCCTCGGGGTACGAGCAGTACTTC.

This CDR3 reads CASSYGRGYTF. The CDR3 DNA reads TGTGCCAGCAGTTACGGACGTGGCTACACCTTC. J is TRBJ1-2 and V is TRBV6-9; D remains ambiguous. The V and J ends lost 3 bases and 7 bases respectively, with 6 bases between them. Germline CDR1 is MNHGY and CDR2 is SVAAGI. The CDR3 consists of 11 residues.

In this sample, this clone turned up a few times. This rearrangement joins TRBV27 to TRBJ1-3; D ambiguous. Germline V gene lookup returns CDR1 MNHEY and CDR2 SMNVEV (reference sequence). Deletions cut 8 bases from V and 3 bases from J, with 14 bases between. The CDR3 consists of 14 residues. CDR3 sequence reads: CASPTPSLGNTIYF. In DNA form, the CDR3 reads TGTGCCAGCCCAACCCCCAGCCTTGGAAACACCATATATTTT.

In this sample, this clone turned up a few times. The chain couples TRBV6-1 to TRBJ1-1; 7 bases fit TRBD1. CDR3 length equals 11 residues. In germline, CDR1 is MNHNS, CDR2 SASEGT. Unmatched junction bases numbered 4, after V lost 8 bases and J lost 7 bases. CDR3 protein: CASQQGIEAFF. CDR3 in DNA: TGTGCCAGCCAACAGGGGATTGAAGCTTTCTTT.

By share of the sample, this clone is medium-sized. CDR3 region: CSARDQAGLAGPYEQYF. The CDR3 DNA is TGCAGTGCTAGAGATCAGGCGGGGCTAGCGGGGCCCTACGAGCAGTACTTC. The chain carries TRBV20-1 and TRBJ2-7, with 9 positions matching TRBD2. With 0 bases clipped from V and 2 bases from J, the junction kept 11 bases outside the gene matches. The CDR3 sequence is 17 residues long. Per the germline V gene, CDR1 is DFQATT and CDR2 is SNEGSKA (reference sequence).